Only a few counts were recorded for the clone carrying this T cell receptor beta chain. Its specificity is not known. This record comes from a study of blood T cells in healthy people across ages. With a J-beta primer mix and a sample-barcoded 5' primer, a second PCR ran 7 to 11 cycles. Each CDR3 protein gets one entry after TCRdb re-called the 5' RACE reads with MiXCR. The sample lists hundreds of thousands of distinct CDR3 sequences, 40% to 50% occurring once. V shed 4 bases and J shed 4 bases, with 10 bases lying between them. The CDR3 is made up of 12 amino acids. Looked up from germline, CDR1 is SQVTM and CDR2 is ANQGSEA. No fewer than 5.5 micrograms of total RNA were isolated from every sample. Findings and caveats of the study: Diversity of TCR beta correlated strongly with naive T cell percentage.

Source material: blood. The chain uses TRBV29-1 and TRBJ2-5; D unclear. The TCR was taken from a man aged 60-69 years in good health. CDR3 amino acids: CSVGGIGETQYF. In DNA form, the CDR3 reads TGCAGCGTTGGAGGCATTGGAGAGACCCAGTACTTC.